This T cell receptor (beta chain) came from a study of T cell responses to AZD1222 COVID-19 vaccine. The germline gives CDR1 LGHDT, CDR2 YNNKEL (reference sequence). V was cut by 1 base and J by 6 bases, with 7 bases left in between. The CDR3 is made up of 14 amino acids. Repertoires were generated with immunoSEQ multiplex PCR, while TCRdb's copy carries only in-frame clones and drops some. The sample has around 130,000 clones, roughly nine tenths seen once. This material consisted of peripheral blood, taken 28 days after the second AZD1222 dose. This receptor was identified in an adult who received the AZD1222 COVID-19 vaccine. The rearrangement uses TRBV3-1 (or the pseudogene TRBV3-2) and TRBJ1-6; D might be TRBD1 (6 bases). The chain's CDR3 is CASSQVQGNSPLHF. The CDR3 nucleotides read TGTGCCAGCAGCCAAGTACAGGGTAATTCACCCCTCCACTTT.